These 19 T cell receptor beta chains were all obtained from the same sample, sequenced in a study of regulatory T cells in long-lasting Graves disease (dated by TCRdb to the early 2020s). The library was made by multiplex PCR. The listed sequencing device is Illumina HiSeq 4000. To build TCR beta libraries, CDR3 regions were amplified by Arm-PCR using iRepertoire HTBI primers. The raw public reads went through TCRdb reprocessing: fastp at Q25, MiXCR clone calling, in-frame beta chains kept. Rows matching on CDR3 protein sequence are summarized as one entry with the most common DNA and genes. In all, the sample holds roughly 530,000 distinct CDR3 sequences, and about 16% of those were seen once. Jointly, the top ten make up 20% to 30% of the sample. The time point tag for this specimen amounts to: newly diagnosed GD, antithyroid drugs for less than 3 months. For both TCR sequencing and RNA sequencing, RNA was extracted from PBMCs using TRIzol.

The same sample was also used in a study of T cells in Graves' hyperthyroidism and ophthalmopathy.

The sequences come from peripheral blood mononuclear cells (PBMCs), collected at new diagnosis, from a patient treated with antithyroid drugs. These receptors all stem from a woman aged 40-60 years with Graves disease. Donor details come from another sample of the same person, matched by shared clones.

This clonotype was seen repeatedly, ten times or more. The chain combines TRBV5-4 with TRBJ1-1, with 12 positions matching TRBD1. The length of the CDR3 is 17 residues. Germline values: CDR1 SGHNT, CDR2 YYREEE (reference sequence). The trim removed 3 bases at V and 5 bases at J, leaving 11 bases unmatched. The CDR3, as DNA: TGTGCCAGCAGCTCCGCCCCGGGACAGGGGGCGGTTACTGAAGCTTTCTTT. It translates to CASSSAPGQGAVTEAFF.

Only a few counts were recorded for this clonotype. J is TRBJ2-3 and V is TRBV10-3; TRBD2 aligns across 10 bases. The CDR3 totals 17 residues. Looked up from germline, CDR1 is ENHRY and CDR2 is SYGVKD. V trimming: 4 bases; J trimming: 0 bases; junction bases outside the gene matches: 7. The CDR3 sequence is CAISGHAAGGSTDTQYF. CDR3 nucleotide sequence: TGTGCCATCAGTGGCCATGCAGCGGGGGGGAGCACAGATACGCAGTATTTT.

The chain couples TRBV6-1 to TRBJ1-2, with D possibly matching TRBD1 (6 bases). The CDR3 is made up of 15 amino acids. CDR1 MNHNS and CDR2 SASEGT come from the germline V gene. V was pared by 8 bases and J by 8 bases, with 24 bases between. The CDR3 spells CASGTPLGQLRGYTF. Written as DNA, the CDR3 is TGTGCCAGCGGAACCCCTCTTGGACAGCTTCGGGGCTACACCTTC.

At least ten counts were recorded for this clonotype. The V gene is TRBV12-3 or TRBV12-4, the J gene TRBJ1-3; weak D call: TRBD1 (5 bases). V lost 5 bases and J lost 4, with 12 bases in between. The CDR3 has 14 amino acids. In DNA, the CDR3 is TGTGCCAGCAGTCACAGGCCTCCGGGAAACACCATATATTTT. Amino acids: CASSHRPPGNTIYF.

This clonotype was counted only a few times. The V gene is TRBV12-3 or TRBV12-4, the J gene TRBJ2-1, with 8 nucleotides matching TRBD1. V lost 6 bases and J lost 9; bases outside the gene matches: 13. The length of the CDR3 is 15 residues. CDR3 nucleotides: TGTGCCAGCAGCCACGACAGGGGTGGCCTTGGTGAGCAGTTCTTC. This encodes CASSHDRGGLGEQFF.

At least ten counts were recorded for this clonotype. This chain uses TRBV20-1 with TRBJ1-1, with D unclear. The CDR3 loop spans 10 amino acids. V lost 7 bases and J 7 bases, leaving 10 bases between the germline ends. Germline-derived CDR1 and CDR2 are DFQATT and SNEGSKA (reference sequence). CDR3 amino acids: CSDKRVEAFF. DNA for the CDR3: TGCAGTGATAAAAGGGTTGAAGCTTTCTTT.

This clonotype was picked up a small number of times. CDR3 sequence: CASNPRDTQYF. DNA of the CDR3: TGTGCCAGCAATCCAAGAGATACGCAGTATTTT. V and J are TRBV2 and TRBJ2-3; D is uncertain. Germline values: CDR1 SNHLY, CDR2 FYNNEI. V was trimmed by 7 bases and J by 5 bases, leaving 7 bases between them. This CDR3 is built from 11 residues.

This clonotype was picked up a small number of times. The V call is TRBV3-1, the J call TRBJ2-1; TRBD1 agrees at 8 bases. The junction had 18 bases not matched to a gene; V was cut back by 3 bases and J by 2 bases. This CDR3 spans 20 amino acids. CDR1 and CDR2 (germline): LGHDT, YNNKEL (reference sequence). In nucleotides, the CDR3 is TGTGCCAGCAGCCATCCTCAGACAGGGGTGTCCCGGGGCCCCTACAATGAGCAGTTCTTC. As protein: CASSHPQTGVSRGPYNEQFF.

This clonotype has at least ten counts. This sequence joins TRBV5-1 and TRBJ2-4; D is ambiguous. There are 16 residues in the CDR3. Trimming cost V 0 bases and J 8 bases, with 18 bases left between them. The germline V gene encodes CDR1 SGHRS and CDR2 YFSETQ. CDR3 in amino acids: CASSLAWSTEGDIQYF. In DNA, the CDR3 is TGCGCCAGCAGCTTGGCCTGGTCTACGGAAGGCGACATTCAGTACTTC.

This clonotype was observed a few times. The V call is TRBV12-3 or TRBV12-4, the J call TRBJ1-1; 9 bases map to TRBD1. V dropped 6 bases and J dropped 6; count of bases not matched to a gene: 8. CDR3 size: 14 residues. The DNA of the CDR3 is TGTGCCAGCAGGCCGACAGGGGGGGGTTCTGAAGCTTTCTTT. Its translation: CASRPTGGGSEAFF.

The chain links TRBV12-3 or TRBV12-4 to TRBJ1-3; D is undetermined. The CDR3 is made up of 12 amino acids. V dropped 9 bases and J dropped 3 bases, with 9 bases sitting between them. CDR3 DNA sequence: TGTGCCAGTACAACCATTGGAAACACCATATATTTT. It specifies CASTTIGNTIYF.

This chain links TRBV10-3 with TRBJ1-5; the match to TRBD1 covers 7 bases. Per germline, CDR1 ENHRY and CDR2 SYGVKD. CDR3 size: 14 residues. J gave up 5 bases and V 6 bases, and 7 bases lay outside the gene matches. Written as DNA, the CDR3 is TGTGCCATCAGCCGTGACAGGGCAGATCAGCCCCAGCATTTT. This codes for CAISRDRADQPQHF.

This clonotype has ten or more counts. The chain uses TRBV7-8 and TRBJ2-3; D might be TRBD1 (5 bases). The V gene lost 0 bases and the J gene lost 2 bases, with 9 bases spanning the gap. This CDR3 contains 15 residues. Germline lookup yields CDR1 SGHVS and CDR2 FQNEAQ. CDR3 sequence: CASSLAGLPTDTQYF. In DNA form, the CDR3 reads TGTGCCAGCAGCTTAGCGGGGCTACCCACAGATACGCAGTATTTT.

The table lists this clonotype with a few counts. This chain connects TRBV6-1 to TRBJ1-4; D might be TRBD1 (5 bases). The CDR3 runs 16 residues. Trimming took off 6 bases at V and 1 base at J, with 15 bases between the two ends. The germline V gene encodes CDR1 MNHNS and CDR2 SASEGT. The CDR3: CASRSQGGVTNEKLFF. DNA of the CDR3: TGTGCCAGCAGATCCCAGGGCGGGGTAACTAATGAAAAACTGTTTTTT.

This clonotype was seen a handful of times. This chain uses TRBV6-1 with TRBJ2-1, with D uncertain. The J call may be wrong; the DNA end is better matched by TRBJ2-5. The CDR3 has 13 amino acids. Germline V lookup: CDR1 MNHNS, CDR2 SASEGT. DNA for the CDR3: TGTGCCAGCAGGACCCCGGGCCAAGAGACCCAGTACTTC. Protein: CASRTPGQETQYF.

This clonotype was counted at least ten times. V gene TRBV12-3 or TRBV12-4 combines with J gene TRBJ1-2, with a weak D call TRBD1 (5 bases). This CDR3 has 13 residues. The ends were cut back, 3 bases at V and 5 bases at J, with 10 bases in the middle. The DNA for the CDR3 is TGTGCCAGCAGTTTGGGGCAGCTGTATGGCTACACCTTC. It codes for CASSLGQLYGYTF.

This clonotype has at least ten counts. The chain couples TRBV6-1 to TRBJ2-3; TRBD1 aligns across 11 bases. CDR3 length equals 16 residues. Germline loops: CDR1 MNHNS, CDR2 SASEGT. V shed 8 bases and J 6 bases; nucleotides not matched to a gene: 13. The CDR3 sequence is CASARPPGQGVDTQYF. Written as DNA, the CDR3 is TGTGCCAGCGCGCGCCCCCCGGGACAGGGGGTTGATACGCAGTATTTT.

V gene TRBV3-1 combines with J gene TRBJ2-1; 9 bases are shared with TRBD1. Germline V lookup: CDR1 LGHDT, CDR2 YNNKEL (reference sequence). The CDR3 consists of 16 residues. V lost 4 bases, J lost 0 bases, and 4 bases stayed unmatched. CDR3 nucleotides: TGTGCCAGCAGCCTCAAGACAGGGGGCTCCTACAATGAGCAGTTCTTC. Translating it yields CASSLKTGGSYNEQFF.

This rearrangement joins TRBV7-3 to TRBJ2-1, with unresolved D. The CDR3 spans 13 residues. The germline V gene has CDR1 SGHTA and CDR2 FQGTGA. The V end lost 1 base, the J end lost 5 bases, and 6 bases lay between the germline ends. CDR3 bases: TGTGCCAGCAGCTTAAGTCAGGACAATGAGCAGTTCTTC. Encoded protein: CASSLSQDNEQFF.